This T cell receptor beta chain derives from a study of human T cells and chemical hapten exposure. MiXCR was run by TCRdb on the RACE reads, yielding one entry per CDR3 protein. The data contain over 80,000 distinct CDR3 sequences, approximately 10% of them singletons. Time point defined: patch test 3, about 24 weeks after DPC sensitization. Treatment specified: therapeutic diphenylcyclopropenone sensitization with weekly scalp DPC. This CDR3 has 15 amino acids. CDR1 is SGHTA, CDR2 FQGNSA, per germline. The germline V and J ends were trimmed by 5 bases and 4 bases, with 16 bases remaining between them.

The clonotype was recovered from a woman aged 25 to 39 with alopecia areata. Some clones in this sample may be carry-over from other donors' samples. The starting material was whole blood, obtained in connection with sensitization to the hapten diphenylcyclopropenone (DPC). The chain has TRBV7-2 and TRBJ2-3, with D tentatively TRBD2 (5 bases). The CDR3 DNA follows: TGTGCCAGCAGCCGGCGGGCTAGGGTTCCAGATACGCAGTATTTT. Its translation is CASSRRARVPDTQYF.